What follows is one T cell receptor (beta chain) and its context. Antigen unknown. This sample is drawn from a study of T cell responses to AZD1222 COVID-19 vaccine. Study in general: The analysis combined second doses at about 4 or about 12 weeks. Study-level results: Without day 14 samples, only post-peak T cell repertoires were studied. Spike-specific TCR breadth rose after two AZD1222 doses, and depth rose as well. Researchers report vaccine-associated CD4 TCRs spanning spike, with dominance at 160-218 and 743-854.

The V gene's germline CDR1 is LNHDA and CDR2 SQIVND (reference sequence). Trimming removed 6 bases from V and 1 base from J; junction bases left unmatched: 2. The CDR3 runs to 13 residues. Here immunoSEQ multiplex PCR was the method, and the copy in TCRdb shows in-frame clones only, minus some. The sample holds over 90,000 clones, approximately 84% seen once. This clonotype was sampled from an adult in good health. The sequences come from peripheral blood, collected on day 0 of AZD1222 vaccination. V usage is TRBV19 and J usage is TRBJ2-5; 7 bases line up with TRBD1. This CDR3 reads CASSDRAQETQYF. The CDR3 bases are TGTGCCAGTAGCGACAGGGCCCAAGAGACCCAGTACTTC.